This T cell receptor beta chain is drawn from a study of human T cells and chemical hapten exposure. About the study: A 2 cm by 2 cm inner upper arm patch received 2% DPC for sensitization.

Regarding time point: pre-sensitization, week 0. Treatment here: therapeutic diphenylcyclopropenone sensitization with weekly scalp DPC. Unseparated into fractions, whole blood served as the source from which total RNA was extracted. During construction of the library, unique molecular identifiers were attached to individual cDNA molecules for quantitative, reproducible TCR counting. MiXCR, applied by TCRdb to the RACE reads, yields one record per CDR3 protein. The table lists 240,000 or so distinct CDR3 sequences, approximately 8.4% of them singletons, with about 2.5% in the top ten. Germline loops: CDR1 SEHNR, CDR2 FQNEAQ (reference sequence). V was shortened by 5 bases and J by 4 bases, with 9 bases between the two germline ends. The CDR3 consists of 14 residues.

The TCR was taken from a woman between 35 and 50 years old with alopecia areata. Some clones in this sample may be carry-over from other donors' samples. The specimen was whole blood, collected in connection with sensitization to the hapten diphenylcyclopropenone (DPC). The V gene is TRBV7-9, the J gene TRBJ2-6; no firm D call. The CDR3 DNA is TGTGCCAGCAGCCCCGCCTTCGGGGCCAACGTCCTGACTTTC. Translation: CASSPAFGANVLTF.